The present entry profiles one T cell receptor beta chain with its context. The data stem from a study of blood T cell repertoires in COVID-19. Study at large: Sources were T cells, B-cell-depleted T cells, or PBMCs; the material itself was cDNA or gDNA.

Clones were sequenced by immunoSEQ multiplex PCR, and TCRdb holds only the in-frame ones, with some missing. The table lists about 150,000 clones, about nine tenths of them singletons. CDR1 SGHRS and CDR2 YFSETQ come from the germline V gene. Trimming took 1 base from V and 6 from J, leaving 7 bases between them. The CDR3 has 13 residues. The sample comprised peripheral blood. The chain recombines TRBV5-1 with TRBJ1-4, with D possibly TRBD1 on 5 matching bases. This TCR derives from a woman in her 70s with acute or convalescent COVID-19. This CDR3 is CASSLKGDEKLFF. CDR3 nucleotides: TGCGCCAGCAGCTTGAAAGGGGATGAAAAACTGTTTTTT.